The T cell receptor beta chain under discussion was sequenced for a study of shared clonotypes between healthy human individuals. The V end was cut by 3 bases, the J end by 0 bases, with 7 bases between. Germline assignment: CDR1 SGHKS and CDR2 YYEKEE (reference sequence). The CDR3 is 13 amino acids. Produced via immunoSEQ multiplex PCR; TCRdb's table is partial and in-frame only. The sample contains around 650,000 clones, approximately 96% of which appear only once. Terminally differentiated effector memory CD45RA+ cells were left out of the naive CD8 fraction, which was CD45RO-negative and positively selected for CCR7.

Sequencing was carried out using naive CD8+ T cells sorted from blood. The rearrangement uses TRBV5-5 and TRBJ2-7; D call uncertain. The sequence came from a woman aged 25 to 45 in good health. The CDR3 DNA reads as TGTGCCAGCAGCTGGGTGAGCTCCTACGAGCAGTACTTC. It is translated as CASSWVSSYEQYF.